This TCR beta chain originates from a study of blood T cell repertoires in COVID-19. Study context: Samples representing acute and convalescent COVID-19 were sourced from the United States, Italy and Spain.

The CDR3 consists of 17 residues. Germline V CDR1 and CDR2: KGHSH, LQKENI. The ends were cut back, 3 bases at V and 0 bases at J, with 15 bases in the middle. This clone has just one count. The protocol was immunoSEQ multiplex PCR, while the TCRdb copy is restricted to in-frame clones and leaves out a portion. The table shows approximately 100,000 clones, with approximately 85% occurring only once. The material sequenced was peripheral blood. V is TRBV18 and J is TRBJ1-3; weak D call: TRBD1 (5 bases). The clonotype originates from a human donor in a cohort sampled during active COVID-19. DNA for the CDR3: TGTGCCAGCTCACCTCGACAGCTAAGCTCCTCTGGAAACACCATATATTTT. It encodes CASSPRQLSSSGNTIYF. Together with reference TRBV18 and TRBJ1-3, the CDR3 gives the full variable domain: NAGVMQNPRHLVRRRGQEARLRCSPMKGHSHVYWYRQLPEEGLKFMVYLQKENIIDESGMPKERFSAEFPKEGPSILRIQQVVRGDSAAYFCASSPRQLSSSGNTIYFGEGSWLTVV.